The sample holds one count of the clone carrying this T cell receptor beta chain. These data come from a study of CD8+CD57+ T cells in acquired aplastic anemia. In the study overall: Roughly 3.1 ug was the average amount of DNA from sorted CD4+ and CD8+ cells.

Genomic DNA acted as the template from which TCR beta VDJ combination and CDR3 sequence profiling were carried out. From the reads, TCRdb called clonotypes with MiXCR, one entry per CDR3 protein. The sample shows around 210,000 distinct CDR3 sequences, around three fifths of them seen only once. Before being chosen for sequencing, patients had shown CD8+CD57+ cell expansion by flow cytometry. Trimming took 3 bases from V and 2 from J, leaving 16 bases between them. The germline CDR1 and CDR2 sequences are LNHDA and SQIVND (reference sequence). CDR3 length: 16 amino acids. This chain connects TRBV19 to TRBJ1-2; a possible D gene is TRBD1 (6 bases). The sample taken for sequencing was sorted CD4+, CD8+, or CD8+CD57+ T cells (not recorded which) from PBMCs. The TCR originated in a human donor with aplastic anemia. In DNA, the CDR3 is TGTGCCAGTAGTATTATTAGCGGGGGCCAGAACTATGGCTACACCTTC. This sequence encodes CASSIISGGQNYGYTF.